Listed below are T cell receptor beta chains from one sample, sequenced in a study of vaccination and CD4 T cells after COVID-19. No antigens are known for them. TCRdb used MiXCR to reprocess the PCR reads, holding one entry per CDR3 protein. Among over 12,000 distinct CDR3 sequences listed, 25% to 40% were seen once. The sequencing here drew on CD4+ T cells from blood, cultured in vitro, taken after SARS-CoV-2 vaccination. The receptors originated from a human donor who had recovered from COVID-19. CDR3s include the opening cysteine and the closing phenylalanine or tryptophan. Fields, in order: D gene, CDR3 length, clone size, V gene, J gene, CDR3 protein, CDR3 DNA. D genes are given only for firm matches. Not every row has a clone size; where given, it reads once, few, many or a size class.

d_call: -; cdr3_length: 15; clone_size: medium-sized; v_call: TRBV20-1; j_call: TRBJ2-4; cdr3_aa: CRAPGLRVAKNIQYF; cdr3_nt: TGCAGAGCTCCGGGACTTAGGGTAGCCAAAAACATTCAGTACTTC
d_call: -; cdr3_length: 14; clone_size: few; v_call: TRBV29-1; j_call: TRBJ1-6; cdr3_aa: CSVRAGQERSPLHF; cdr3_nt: TGCAGCGTCAGGGCGGGGCAGGAAAGATCACCCCTCCACTTT
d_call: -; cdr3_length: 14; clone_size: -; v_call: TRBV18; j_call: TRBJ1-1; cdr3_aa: CASSPRGGHTEAFF; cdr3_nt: TGTGCCAGCTCACCACGCGGGGGGCACACTGAAGCTTTCTTT
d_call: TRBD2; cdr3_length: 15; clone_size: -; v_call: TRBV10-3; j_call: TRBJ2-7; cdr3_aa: CAISTTSGSLYEQYF; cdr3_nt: TGTGCCATCAGTACCACTAGCGGGAGTCTCTACGAGCAGTACTTC
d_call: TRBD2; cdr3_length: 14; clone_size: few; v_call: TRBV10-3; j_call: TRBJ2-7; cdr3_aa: CAISAGGSSYEQYF; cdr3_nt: TGTGCCATCAGTGCGGGAGGTAGCTCCTACGAGCAGTACTTC
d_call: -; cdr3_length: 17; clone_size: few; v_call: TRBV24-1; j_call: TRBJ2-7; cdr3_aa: CATSDSKRDSVTYEQYF; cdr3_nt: TGTGCCACCAGTGATTCGAAGCGGGACAGCGTTACCTACGAGCAGTACTTC
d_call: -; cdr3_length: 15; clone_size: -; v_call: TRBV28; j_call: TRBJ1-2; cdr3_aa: CASSLGDPGTYGYTF; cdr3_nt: TGTGCCAGCAGTTTGGGGGACCCCGGCACCTATGGCTACACCTTC
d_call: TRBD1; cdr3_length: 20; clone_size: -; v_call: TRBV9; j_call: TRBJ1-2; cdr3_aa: CASSVFQGGPRDRTFYGYTF; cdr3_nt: TGTGCCAGCAGCGTATTTCAGGGGGGGCCTCGGGACAGAACCTTCTATGGCTACACCTTC
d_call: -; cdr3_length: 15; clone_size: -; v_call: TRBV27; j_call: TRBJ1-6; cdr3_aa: CASSLVGGWDSPLHF; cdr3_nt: TGTGCCAGCAGTTTAGTTGGGGGCTGGGATTCACCCCTCCACTTT
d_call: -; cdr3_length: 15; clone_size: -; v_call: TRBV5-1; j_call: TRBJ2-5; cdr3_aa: CASSLSGHRQETQYF; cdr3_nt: TGCGCCAGCAGCTTATCGGGTCATCGCCAAGAGACCCAGTACTTC
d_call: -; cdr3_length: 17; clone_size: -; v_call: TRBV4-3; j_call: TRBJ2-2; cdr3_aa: CASSPASGPRETGELFF; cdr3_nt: TGCGCCAGCAGTCCGGCGTCAGGCCCCCGAGAGACCGGGGAGCTGTTTTTT
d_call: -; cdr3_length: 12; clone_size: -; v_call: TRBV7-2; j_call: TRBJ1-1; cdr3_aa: CASSSQGPEAFF; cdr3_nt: TGTGCCAGCAGCTCGCAGGGCCCTGAAGCTTTCTTT
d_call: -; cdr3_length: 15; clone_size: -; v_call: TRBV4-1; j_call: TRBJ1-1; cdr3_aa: CASSQLYRGHPEAFF; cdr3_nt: TGCGCCAGCAGCCAACTCTACCGGGGACACCCAGAAGCTTTCTTT
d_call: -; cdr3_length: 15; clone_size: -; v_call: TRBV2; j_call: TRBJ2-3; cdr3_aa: CASSEAGGSTDTQYF; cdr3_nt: TGTGCCAGCAGTGAAGCGGGAGGCTCCACAGATACGCAGTATTTT
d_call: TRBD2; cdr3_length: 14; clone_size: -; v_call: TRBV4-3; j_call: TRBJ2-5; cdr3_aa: CASSRGLASETQYF; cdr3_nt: TGCGCCAGCAGCCGAGGACTAGCCTCGGAGACCCAGTACTTC
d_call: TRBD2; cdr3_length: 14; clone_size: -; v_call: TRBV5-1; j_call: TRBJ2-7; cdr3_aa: CASSSTSGSYEQYF; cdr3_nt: TGCGCCAGCAGCTCAACTAGCGGCTCCTACGAGCAGTACTTC
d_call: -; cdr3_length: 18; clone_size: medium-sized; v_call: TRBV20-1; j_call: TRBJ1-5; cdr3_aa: CSARDIYKRSSSNQPQHF; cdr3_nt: TGCAGTGCTAGAGACATCTACAAGCGGTCGTCGAGCAATCAGCCCCAGCATTTT
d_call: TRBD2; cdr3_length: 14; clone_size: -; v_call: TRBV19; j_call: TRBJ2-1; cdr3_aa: CASSQAGGDNEQFF; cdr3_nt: TGTGCCAGTAGTCAAGCGGGAGGGGACAATGAGCAGTTCTTC
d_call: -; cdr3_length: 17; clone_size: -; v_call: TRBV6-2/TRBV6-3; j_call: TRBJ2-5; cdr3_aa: CASSYSRWRGVQETQYF; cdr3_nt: TGTGCCAGCAGTTACTCGAGGTGGAGGGGGGTACAAGAGACCCAGTACTTC
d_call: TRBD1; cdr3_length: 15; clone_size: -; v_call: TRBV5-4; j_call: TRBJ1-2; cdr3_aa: CASSSVRGRGYGYTF; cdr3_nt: TGTGCCAGCAGCTCCGTAAGGGGGCGCGGGTATGGCTACACCTTC
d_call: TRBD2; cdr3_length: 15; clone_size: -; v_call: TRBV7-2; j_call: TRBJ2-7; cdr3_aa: CASSLLLADGYEQYF; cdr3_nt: TGTGCCAGCAGCCTGCTACTAGCGGATGGCTACGAGCAGTACTTC
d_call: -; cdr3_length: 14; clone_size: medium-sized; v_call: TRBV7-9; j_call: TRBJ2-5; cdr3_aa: CASSRAGGQETQYF; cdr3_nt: TGTGCCAGCAGCAGAGCGGGCGGGCAAGAGACCCAGTACTTC
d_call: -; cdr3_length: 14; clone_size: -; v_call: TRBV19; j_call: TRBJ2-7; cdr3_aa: CASSPGLTSYEQYF; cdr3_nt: TGTGCCAGTAGCCCCGGACTCACATCCTACGAGCAGTACTTC
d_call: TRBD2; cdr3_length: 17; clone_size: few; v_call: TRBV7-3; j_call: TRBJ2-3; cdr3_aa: CASSRRGSGRGSDTQYF; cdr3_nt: TGTGCCAGCAGCCGCCGGGGGAGCGGGAGAGGCTCAGATACGCAGTATTTT
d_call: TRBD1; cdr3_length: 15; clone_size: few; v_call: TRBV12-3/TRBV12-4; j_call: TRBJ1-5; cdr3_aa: CASSEGGTANQPQHF; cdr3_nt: TGTGCCAGCAGTGAGGGGGGGACAGCAAATCAGCCCCAGCATTTT
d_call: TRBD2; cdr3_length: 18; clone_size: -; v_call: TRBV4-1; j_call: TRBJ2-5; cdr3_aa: CASSPGRGLAGVKETQYF; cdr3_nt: TGCGCCAGCAGCCCCGGACGGGGACTAGCGGGAGTTAAAGAGACCCAGTACTTC
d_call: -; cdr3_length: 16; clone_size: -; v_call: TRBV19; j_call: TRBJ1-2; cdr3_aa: CASSIDHDSGGYGYTF; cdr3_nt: TGTGCCAGTAGTATAGATCACGACTCTGGTGGCTATGGCTACACCTTC
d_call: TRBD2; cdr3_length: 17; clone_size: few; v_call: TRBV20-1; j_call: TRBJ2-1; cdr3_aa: CSARRGSGRSSYNEQFF; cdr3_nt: TGCAGTGCTCGAAGAGGGAGCGGGAGGTCCTCCTACAATGAGCAGTTCTTC
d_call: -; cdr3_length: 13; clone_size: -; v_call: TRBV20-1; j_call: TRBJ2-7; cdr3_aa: CSAPGRLFYEQYF; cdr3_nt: TGCAGTGCTCCGGGACGGTTATTCTACGAGCAGTACTTC
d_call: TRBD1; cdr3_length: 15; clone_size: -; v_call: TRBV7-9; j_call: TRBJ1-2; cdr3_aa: CASSLSRDDRDGYTF; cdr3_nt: TGTGCCAGCAGCTTAAGTAGGGATGACAGGGATGGCTACACCTTC
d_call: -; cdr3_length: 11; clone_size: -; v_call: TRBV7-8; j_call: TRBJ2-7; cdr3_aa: CASSDTYEQYF; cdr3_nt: TGTGCCAGCAGCGACACCTACGAGCAGTACTTC